This T cell receptor beta chain is from a study of blood T cells in healthy people across ages. Then a second PCR, running roughly 7 to 11 cycles, was carried out with a sample-barcoded 5' primer and a J-beta primer mix. The template-switch adaptor was a 5' adaptor with 12 random nucleotides. It tagged each cDNA molecule. A single record per CDR3 protein comes from TCRdb applying MiXCR to the 5' RACE reads. Here the sample spans some 1,000,000 distinct CDR3 sequences, approximately 25% being singletons. The CDR3 is 14 amino acids. Trimming cost V 4 bases and J 7 bases, with 12 bases left between them. From germline, CDR1 is SGDLS and CDR2 YYNGEE. The data also belong to a second study, concerning T cells of mothers and their children. That source notes: Overlap ran slightly, non-significantly higher for related than unrelated mother-child pairs.

Sequences were obtained from blood. This receptor was taken from a girl aged 2-10 years in good health. The V and J genes are TRBV9 and TRBJ1-6, with a possible D match to TRBD1 (6 bases). The CDR3 coding sequence is TGTGCCAGCAGCCGGGACACACAAAATTCACCCCTCCACTTT. Amino acid sequence: CASSRDTQNSPLHF.